This T cell receptor beta chain was profiled in a study of T cell responses to AZD1222 COVID-19 vaccine (dated by TCRdb to the early 2020s). Background on the whole study: AZD1222 recipients with second doses at about 4 weeks or about 12 weeks were pooled, because spike-specific TCR depth and breadth did not differ between schedules. TCR sequencing covered roughly 230 trial participants: 200 to 220 given two doses of AZD1222 and about 26 given two doses of MenACWY control vaccine. Trial participants were enrolled by age into 18-55, 56-69 and 70-plus year subgroups, with approximately 150, 28 and 58 TCR-sequenced participants respectively.

The time point label of this sample denotes: baseline before first vaccination. Vaccinee samples came from UK trials COV001 and COV002, including a single-blind randomized controlled phase 2/3 trial of AZD1222 (ChAdOx1 nCoV-19) in healthy adults. For TCRbeta chain sequencing, PBMC samples were collected from trial participants at day 0 and at day 28 after the second dose. The paper's findings and limits, for the study overall: After two AZD1222 doses, spike-specific TCR breadth and depth were significantly higher than at day 0 and than in MenACWY recipients. Reportedly, almost half of the unique spike-specific TCRs recognized epitopes lying outside the regions that are mutated in the B.1.351 and B.1.1.7 variants. The 56-69-year group was small, and its depth increase did not reach significance, likely because of low power. CD4 TCRs associated with the vaccine covered the entire spike protein, and the dominant responses were in regions 160-218 and 743-854. Participants were mostly white British and included more females than males, and it was suggested by the authors that clonal diversity may have been underestimated. Because no samples from the day 14 peak response were available, repertoires could be characterized only after the peak T cell response. Conclusions about previously exposed vaccinees are limited because only five to seven AZD1222 recipients were SARS-CoV-2 seropositive at baseline.

The CDR3 regions of human TCRbeta chains were analyzed by immunosequencing. Per the authors' processing: TCRs in the repertoires were compared against a reference library of SARS-CoV-2-specific TCRs that had been generated with the MIRA antigen-specificity platform. Breadth was defined as the fraction of unique TCRs that were SARS-CoV-2-associated, and depth was defined as the fraction of total T cells that were SARS-CoV-2-associated. Using the MIRA data, each spike-specific TCR was assigned both to the spike region to which the TCR was reactive and to a CD4 or CD8 class. Log10-transformed breadth and depth values were compared by one-way ANOVA with Sidak's multiple comparisons tests. Imported from immuneACCESS, the table was reduced by TCRdb to in-frame sequences with V and J called. These copies leave out some clones; in studies compared against another copy, an unresolved V gene accounts for under half, and the cause of the remainder is not known. The V and J calls and the clone size are those of that table, but D and trimming were determined from the DNA. The sample table holds around 67,000 clones, of which about four fifths were seen once. Around 7.3% of the sample is in the top ten clones.

Cut back by 11 bases and 4 bases, the V and J ends lie 14 bases apart. The CDR3 contains 12 residues, cysteine and phenylalanine counted. Of the read, only the CDR3 DNA is kept; its 36 bases are in frame from base 1. As encoded in the germline V gene (reference sequence), CDR1 is MNHNY while CDR2 is SVGAGI. With regard to this clone: Its antigen is unknown. Base qualities are not provided; no much larger clone lies one nucleotide away.

The receptor comes from an adult in good health. The specimen comprised peripheral blood, sampled on day 0 of AZD1222 vaccination. The chain is assembled from TRBV6-6 and TRBJ1-2, with the D gene uncertain. CDR3 loop: CAGLTVGYGYTF. The sequenced DNA is TGTGCCGGCCTAACAGTGGGCTATGGCTACACCTTC.